This T cell receptor (beta chain) was identified in a study of somatic mutations in cytotoxic T cells in rheumatoid arthritis. Study as a whole: Certain V beta antibody-stained T-cell populations, V beta1+ cells sequenced for TCRB among them, were flow-sorted to nearly 100% purity.

About this clone: The target antigen is unknown.

Some clones are missing from TCRdb's copy, which holds only in-frame ones; the method was immunoSEQ multiplex PCR. Of some 10,000 clones in the sample, 81% are singletons; the top ten hold around 20%. Overall study findings and caveats: Compared with age-matched healthy controls, rheumatoid arthritis patients did not differ significantly in CD8+ T-cell clonality. Patients with a largest CD8+ clone exceeding 20% of CD8+ cells numbered about an eighth of the roughly 65.

Germline V gene data show CDR1 as SSHAT and CDR2 as FNYEAQ (reference sequence). This CDR3 has 13 amino acids. After removal of 6 bases from V and 3 bases from J, the junction contained 4 bases not matched to a gene. The sequencing sample was made of CD8+ T cells sorted from blood. The receptor's source is a woman aged 50 to 60 in good health. V usage is TRBV7-7 and J usage is TRBJ2-7, with TRBD2 identical over 8 bases. The CDR3 DNA reads TGTGCCAGCAGTTCCGGGACTAGCTACGAGCAGTACTTC. Protein: CASSSGTSYEQYF.